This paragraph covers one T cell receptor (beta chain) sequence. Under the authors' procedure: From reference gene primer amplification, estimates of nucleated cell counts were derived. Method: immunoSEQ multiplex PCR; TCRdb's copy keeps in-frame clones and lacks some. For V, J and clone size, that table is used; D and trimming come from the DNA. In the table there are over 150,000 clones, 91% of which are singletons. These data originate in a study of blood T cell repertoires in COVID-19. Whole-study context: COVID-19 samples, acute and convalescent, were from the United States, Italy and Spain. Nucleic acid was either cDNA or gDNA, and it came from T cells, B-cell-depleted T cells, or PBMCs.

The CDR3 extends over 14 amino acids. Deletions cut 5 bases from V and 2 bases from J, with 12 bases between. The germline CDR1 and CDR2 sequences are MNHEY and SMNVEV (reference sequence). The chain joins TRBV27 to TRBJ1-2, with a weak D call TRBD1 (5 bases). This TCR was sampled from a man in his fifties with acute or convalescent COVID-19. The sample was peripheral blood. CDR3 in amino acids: CASSPQTANYGYTF. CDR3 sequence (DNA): TGTGCCAGCAGTCCTCAGACAGCAAACTATGGCTACACCTTC.